This T cell receptor (beta chain) comes out of a study of blood T cell repertoires in COVID-19. About the research overall: PBMCs, B-cell-depleted T cells, or T cells provided the cDNA or gDNA that made up the material.

Donors in Cohort 3 counted as recovered after two negative PCRs, clearance, or symptom resolution. This CDR3 has 14 residues. V shed 3 bases and J shed 7 bases, with 10 bases lying between them. Germline assignment: CDR1 SGHDN and CDR2 FVKESK. Clones were read by immunoSEQ multiplex PCR, and TCRdb kept only the in-frame ones, dropping some. Of approximately 230,000 clones listed, approximately 90% are singletons. The chain links TRBV14 to TRBJ1-6; a weak D match, TRBD1 (6 bases). This receptor was taken from a woman in her late teens or twenties who had recovered from COVID-19. The sequenced sample was PBMCs or T cells enriched from blood (not recorded which). CDR3 in DNA: TGTGCCAGCAGCCACCGGACAGCAAATTCACCCCTCCACTTT. Its protein product is CASSHRTANSPLHF.